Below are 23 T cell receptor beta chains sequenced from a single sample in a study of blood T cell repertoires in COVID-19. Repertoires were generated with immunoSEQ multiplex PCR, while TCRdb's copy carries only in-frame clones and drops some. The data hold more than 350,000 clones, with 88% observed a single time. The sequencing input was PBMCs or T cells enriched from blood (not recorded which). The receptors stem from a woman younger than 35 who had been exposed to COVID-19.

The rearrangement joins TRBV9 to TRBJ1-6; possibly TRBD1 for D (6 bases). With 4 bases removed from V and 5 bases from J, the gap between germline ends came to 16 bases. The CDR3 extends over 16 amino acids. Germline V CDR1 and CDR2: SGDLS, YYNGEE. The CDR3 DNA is TGTGCCAGCAGCCCAGGCGGGGGGGGCCATAATTCACCCCTCCACTTT. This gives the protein CASSPGGGGHNSPLHF.

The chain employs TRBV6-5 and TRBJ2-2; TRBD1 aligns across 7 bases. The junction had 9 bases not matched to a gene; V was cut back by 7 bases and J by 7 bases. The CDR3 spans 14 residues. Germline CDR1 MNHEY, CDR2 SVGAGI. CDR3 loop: CASISYRGVGELFF. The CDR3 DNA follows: TGTGCCAGCATTTCCTACAGGGGTGTCGGGGAGCTGTTTTTT.

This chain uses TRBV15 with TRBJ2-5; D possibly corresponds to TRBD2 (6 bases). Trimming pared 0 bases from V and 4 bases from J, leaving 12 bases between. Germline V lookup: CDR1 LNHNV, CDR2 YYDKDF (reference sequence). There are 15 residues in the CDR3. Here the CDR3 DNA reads TGTGCCACCAGCAGAGATTTTGGGGGAGGAGAGACCCAGTACTTC. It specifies CATSRDFGGGETQYF. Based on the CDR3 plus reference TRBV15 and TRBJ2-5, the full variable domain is DAMVIQNPRYQVTQFGKPVTLSCSQTLNHNVMYWYQQKSSQAPKLLFHYYDKDFNNEADTPDNFQSRRPNTSFCFLDIRSPGLGDTAMYLCATSRDFGGGETQYFGPGTRLLVL.

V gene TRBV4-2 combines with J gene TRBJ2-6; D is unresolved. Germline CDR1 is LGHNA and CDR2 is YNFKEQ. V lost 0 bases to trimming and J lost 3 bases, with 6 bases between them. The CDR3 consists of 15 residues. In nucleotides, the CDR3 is TGTGCCAGCAGCCAAGAGTTCTTTGGGGCCAACGTCCTGACTTTC. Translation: CASSQEFFGANVLTF.

The CDR3 protein is CATSNRDSPYNEQFF. CDR3 in DNA: TGTGCCACCAGCAACCGGGACAGCCCCTACAATGAGCAGTTCTTC. The rearrangement links TRBV15 to TRBJ2-1; 7 bases fit TRBD1. This CDR3 region has 15 residues. Per germline, CDR1 LNHNV and CDR2 YYDKDF (reference sequence). The J segment lost 2 bases and the V segment lost 4 bases, leaving 5 bases of the junction unmatched.

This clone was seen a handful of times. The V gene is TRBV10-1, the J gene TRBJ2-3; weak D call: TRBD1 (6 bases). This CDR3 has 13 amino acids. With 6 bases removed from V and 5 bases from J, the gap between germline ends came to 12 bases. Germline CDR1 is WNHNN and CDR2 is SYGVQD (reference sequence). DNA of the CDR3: TGCGCCAGCAGGGGACAATTCGGAGATACGCAGTATTTT. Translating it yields CASRGQFGDTQYF.

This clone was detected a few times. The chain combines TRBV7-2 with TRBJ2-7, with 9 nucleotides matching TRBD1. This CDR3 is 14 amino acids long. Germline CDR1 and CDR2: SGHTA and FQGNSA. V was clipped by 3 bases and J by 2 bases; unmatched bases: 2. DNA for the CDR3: TGTGCCAGCAGCTTCCGGGACAGGGCCTACGAGCAGTACTTC. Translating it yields CASSFRDRAYEQYF. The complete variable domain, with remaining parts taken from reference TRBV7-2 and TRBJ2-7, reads GAGVSQSPSNKVTEKGKDVELRCDPISGHTALYWYRQSLGQGLEFLIYFQGNSAPDKSGLPSDRFSAERTGGSVSTLTIQRTQQEDSAVYLCASSFRDRAYEQYFGPGTRLTVT.

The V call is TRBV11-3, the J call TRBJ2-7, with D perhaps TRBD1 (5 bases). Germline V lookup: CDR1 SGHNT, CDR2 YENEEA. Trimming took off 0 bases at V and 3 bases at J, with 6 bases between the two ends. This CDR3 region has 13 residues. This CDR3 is CASSLDRDYEQYF. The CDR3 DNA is TGTGCCAGCAGCTTAGACAGGGACTACGAGCAGTACTTC.

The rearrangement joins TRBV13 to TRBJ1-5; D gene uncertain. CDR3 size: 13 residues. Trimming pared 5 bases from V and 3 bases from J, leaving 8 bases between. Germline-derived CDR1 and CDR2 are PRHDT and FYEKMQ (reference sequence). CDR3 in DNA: TGTGCCAGCAGCCCTAGACCCAATCAGCCCCAGCATTTT. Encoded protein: CASSPRPNQPQHF.

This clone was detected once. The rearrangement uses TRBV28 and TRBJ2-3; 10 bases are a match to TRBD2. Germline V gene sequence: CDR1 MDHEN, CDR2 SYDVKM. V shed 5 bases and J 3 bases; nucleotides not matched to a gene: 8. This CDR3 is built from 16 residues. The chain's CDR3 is CASSSGGAIGTDTQYF. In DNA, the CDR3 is TGTGCCAGCAGTAGCGGGGGGGCCATTGGGACAGATACGCAGTATTTT.

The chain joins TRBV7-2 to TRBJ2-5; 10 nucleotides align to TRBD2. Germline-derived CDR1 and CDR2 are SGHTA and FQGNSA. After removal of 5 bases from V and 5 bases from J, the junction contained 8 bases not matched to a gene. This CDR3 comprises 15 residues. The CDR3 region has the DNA TGTGCCAGCAGCCGCGGCCAGCGGGGGGGGGAGACCCAGTACTTC. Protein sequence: CASSRGQRGGETQYF.

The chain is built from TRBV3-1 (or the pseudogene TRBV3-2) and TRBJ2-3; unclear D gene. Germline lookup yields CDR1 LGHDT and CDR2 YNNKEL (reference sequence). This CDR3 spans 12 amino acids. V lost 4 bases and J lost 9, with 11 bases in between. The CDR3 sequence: CASSRVGQTQYF. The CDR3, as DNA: TGTGCCAGCAGCCGGGTGGGCCAGACGCAGTATTTT.

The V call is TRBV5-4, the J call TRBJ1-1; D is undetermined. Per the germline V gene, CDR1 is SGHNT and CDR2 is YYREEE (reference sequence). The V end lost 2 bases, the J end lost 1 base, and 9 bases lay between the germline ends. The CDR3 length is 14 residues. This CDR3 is CASSFRGGNTEAFF. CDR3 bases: TGTGCCAGCAGCTTTCGGGGAGGGAACACTGAAGCTTTCTTT.

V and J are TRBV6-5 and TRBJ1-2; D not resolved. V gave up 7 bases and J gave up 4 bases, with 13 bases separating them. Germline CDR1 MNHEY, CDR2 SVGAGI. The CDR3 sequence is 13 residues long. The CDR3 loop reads CASMDGVLYGYTF. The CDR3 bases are TGTGCCAGCATGGACGGGGTTCTCTATGGCTACACCTTC.

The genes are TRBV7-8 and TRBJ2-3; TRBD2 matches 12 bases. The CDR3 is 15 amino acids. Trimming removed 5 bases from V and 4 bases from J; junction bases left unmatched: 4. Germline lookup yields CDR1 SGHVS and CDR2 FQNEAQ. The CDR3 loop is CASSKLAGGPDTQYF. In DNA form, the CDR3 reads TGTGCCAGCAGCAAACTAGCGGGGGGACCAGATACGCAGTATTTT.

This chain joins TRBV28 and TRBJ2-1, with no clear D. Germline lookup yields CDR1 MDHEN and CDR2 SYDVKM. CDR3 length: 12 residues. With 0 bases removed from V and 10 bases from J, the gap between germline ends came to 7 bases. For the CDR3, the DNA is TGTGCCAGCAGTTTATGGGCTGCCGAGCAGTTCTTC. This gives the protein CASSLWAAEQFF.

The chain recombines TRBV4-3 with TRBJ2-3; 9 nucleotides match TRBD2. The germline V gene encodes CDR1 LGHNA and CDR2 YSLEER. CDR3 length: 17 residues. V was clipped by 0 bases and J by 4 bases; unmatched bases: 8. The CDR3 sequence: CASSQELAGAGADTQYF. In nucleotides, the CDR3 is TGCGCCAGCAGCCAAGAGTTAGCGGGGGCCGGTGCAGATACGCAGTATTTT.

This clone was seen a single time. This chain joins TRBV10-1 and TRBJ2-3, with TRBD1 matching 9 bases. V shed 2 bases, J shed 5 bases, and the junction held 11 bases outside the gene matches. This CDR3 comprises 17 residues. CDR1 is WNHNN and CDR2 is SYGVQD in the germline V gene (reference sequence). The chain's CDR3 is CASSERGPGTGRDTQYF. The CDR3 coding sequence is TGCGCCAGCAGTGAGAGAGGGCCCGGGACAGGGAGAGATACGCAGTATTTT.

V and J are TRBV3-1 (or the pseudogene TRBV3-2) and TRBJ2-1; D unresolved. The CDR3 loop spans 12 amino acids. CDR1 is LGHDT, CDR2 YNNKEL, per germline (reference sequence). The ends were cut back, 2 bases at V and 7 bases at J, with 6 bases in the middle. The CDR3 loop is CASSQSSNEQFF. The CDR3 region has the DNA TGTGCCAGCAGCCAAAGCTCTAATGAGCAGTTCTTC.

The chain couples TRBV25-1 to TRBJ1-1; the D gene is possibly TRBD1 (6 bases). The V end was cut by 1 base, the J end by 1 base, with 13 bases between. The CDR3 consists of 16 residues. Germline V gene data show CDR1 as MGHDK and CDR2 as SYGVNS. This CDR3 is CASSEFAGVKNTEAFF. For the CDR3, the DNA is TGTGCCAGCAGTGAATTCGCAGGGGTAAAGAACACTGAAGCTTTCTTT.

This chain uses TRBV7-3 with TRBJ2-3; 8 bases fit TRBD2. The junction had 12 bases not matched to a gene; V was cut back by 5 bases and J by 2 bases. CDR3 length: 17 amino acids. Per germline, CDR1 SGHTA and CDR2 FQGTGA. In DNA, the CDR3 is TGTGCCAGCAGCCCCCTGCCTAGCGGGCGATACACAGATACGCAGTATTTT. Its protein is CASSPLPSGRYTDTQYF.

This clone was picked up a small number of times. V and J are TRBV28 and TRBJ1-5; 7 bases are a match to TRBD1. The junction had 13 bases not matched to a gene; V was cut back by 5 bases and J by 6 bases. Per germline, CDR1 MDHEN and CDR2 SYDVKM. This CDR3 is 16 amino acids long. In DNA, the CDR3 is TGTGCCAGCAGTCCACTTATGACAACAGGGGTTCAGCCCCAGCATTTT. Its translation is CASSPLMTTGVQPQHF.

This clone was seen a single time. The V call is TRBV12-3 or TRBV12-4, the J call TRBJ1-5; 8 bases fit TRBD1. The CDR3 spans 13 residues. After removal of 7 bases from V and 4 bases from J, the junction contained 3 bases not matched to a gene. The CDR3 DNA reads TGTGCCAGCACCGGACAGGGTAATCAGCCCCAGCATTTT. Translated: CASTGQGNQPQHF.